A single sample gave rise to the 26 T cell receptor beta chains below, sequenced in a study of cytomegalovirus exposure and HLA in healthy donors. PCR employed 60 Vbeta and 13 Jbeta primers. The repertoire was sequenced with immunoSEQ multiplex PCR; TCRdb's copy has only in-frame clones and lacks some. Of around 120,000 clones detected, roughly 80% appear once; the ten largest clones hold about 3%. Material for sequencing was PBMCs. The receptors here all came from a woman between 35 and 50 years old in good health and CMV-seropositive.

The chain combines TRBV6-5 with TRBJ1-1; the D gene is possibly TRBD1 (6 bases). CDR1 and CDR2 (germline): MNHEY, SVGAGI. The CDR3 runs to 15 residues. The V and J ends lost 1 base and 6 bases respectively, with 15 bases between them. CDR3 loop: CASSYFSGGYAEAFF. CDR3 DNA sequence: TGTGCCAGCAGTTACTTTTCGGGGGGCTACGCTGAAGCTTTCTTT.

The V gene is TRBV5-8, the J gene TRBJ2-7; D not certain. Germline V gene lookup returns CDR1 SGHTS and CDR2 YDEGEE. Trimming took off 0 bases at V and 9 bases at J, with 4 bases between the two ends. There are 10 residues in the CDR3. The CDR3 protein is CASSLGAQYF. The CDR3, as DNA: TGTGCCAGCAGCTTGGGGGCGCAGTACTTC.

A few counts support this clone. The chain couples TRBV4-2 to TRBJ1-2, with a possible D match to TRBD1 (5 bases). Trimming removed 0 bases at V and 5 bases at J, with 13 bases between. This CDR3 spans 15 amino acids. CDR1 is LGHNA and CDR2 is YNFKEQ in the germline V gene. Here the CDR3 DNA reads TGTGCCAGCAGCCAAGATATGCAGGGTGGGTATGGCTACACCTTC. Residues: CASSQDMQGGYGYTF.

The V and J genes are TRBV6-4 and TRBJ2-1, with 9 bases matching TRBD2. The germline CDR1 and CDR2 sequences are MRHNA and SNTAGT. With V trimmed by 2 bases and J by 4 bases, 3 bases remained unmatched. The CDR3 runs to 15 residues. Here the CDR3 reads CASSDEAGGYNEQFF. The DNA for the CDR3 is TGTGCCAGCAGTGACGAAGCGGGGGGTTACAATGAGCAGTTCTTC.

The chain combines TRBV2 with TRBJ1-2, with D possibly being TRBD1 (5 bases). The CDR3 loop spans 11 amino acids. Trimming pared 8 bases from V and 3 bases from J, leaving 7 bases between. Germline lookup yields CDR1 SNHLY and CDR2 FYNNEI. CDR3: CASQGYYGYTF. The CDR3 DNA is TGTGCCAGCCAGGGCTACTATGGCTACACCTTC.

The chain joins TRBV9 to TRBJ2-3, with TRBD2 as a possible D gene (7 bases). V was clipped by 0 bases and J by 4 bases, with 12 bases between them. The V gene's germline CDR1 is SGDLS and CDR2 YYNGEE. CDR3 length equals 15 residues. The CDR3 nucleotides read TGTGCCAGCAGCGTAGAAGGAGGGGGGGCAGATACGCAGTATTTT. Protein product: CASSVEGGGADTQYF.

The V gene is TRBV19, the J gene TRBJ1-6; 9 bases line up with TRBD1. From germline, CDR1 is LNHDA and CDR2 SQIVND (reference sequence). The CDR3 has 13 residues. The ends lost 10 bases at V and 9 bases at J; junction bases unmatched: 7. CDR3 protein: CATHRGQGSPLHF. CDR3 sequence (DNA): TGTGCCACTCACAGGGGGCAGGGTTCACCCCTCCACTTT.

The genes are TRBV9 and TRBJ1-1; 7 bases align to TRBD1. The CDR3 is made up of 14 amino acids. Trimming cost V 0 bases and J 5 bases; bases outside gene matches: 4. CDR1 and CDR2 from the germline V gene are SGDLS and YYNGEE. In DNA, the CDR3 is TGTGCCAGCAGCGTAGGACAGGGAGGAACTGAAGCTTTCTTT. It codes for CASSVGQGGTEAFF. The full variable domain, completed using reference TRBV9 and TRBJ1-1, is DSGVTQTPKHLITATGQRVTLRCSPRSGDLSVYWYQQSLDQGLQFLIQYYNGEERAKGNILERFSAQQFPDLHSELNLSSLELGDSALYFCASSVGQGGTEAFFGQGTRLTVV.

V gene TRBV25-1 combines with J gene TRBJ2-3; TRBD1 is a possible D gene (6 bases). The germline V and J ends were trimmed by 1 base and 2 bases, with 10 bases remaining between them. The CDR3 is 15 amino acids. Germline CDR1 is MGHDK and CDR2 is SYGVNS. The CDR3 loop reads CASSEWGRVTDTQYF. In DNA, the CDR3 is TGTGCCAGCAGTGAATGGGGGCGGGTCACAGATACGCAGTATTTT.

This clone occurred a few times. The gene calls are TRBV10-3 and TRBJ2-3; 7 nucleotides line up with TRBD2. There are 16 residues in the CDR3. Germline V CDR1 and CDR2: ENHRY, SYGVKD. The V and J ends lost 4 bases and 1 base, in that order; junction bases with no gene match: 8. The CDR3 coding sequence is TGTGCCATCAGTGGAAAAGCGGGGATAGGCACAGATACGCAGTATTTT. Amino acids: CAISGKAGIGTDTQYF.

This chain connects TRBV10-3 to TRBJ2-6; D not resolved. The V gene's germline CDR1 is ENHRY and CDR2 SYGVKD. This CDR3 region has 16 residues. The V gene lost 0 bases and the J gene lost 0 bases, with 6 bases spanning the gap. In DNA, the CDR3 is TGTGCCATCAGTGAGTCGTTTATCTCTGGGGCCAACGTCCTGACTTTC. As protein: CAISESFISGANVLTF.

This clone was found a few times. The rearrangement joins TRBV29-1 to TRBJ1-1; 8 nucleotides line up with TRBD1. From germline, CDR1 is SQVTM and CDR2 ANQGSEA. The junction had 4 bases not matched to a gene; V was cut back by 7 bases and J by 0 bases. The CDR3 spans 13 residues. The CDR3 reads CSGGDRMNTEAFF. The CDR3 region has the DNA TGCAGCGGGGGGGACAGGATGAACACTGAAGCTTTCTTT.

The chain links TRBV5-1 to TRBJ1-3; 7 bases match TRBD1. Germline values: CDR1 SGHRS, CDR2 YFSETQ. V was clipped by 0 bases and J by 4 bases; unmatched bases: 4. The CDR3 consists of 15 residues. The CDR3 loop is CASSLEQGSGNTIYF. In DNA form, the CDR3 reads TGCGCCAGCAGCTTGGAACAGGGGTCGGGAAACACCATATATTTT.

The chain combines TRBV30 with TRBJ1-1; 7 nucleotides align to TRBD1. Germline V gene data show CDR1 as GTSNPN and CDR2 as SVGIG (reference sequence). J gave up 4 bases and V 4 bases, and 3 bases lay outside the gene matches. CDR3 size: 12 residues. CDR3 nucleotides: TGTGCCTGGACCAACAGGGGCACTGAAGCTTTCTTT. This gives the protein CAWTNRGTEAFF. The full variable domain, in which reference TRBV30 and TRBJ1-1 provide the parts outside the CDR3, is SQTIHQWPATLVQPVGSPLSLECTVEGTSNPNLYWYRQAAGRGLQLLFYSVGIGQISSEVPQNLSASRPQDRQFILSSKKLLLSDSGFYLCAWTNRGTEAFFGQGTRLTVV.

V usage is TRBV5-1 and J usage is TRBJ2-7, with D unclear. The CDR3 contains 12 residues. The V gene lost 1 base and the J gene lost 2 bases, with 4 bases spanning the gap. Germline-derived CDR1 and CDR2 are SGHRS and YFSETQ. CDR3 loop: CASSLTPYEQYF. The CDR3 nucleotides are TGCGCCAGCAGCTTGACACCCTACGAGCAGTACTTC.

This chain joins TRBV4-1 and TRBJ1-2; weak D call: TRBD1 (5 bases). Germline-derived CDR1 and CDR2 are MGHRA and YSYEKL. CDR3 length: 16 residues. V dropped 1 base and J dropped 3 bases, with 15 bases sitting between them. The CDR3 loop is CASSQAVQGRDYGYTF. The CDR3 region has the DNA TGCGCCAGCAGCCAAGCCGTCCAGGGAAGGGACTATGGCTACACCTTC.

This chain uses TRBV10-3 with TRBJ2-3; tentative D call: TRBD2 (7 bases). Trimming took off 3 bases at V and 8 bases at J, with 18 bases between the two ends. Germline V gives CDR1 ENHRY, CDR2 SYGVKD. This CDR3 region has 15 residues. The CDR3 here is CAISEGLDGTSTQYF. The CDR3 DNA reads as TGTGCCATCAGTGAAGGACTAGACGGGACAAGTACGCAGTATTTT.

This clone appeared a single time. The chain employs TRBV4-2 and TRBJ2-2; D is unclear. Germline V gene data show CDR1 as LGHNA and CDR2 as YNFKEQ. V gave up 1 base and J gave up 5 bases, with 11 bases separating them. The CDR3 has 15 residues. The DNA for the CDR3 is TGTGCCAGCAGCCAAGCACTCGTAACTACCGGGGAGCTGTTTTTT. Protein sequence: CASSQALVTTGELFF.

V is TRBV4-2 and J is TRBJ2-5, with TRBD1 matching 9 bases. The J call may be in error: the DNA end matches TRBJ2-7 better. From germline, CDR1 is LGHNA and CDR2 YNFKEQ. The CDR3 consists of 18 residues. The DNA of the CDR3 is TGTGCCAGCAGCCAAGAGGGGTTGGGACAGGGATCTTTCCACGAGCAGTACTTC. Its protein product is CASSQEGLGQGSFHEQYF.

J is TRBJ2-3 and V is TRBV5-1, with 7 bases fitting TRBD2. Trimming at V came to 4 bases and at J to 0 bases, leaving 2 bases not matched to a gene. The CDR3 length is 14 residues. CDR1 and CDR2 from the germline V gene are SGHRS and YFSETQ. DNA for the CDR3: TGCGCCAGCAGCCCGGGACTAAGCACAGATACGCAGTATTTT. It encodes CASSPGLSTDTQYF.

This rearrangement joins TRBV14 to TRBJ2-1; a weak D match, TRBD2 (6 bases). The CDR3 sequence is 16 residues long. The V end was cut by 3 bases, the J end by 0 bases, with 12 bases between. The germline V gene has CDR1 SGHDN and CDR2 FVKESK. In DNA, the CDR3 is TGTGCCAGCAGCCAGGTCGGGACTTCCTCCTACAATGAGCAGTTCTTC. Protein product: CASSQVGTSSYNEQFF. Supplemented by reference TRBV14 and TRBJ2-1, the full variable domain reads EAGVTQFPSHSVIEKGQTVTLRCDPISGHDNLYWYRRVMGKEIKFLLHFVKESKQDESGMPNNRFLAERTGGTYSTLKVQPAELEDSGVYFCASSQVGTSSYNEQFFGPGTRLTVL.

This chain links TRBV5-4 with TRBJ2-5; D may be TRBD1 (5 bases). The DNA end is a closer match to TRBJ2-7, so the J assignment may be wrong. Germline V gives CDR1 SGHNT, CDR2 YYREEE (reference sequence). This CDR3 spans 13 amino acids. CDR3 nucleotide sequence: TGTGCCAGCAGCTTCGACAGCTCCTACGAGCAGTACTTC. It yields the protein CASSFDSSYEQYF.

The CDR3 nucleotides are TGTGCCAGCAGCTTATGGGGGGGCGATGAGCAGTTCTTC. Translating it yields CASSLWGGDEQFF. This chain connects TRBV7-6 to TRBJ2-1, with D tentatively TRBD2 (7 bases). CDR1 is SGHVS and CDR2 is FNYEAQ in the germline V gene. The ends were cut back, 2 bases at V and 8 bases at J, with 10 bases in the middle. This CDR3 is built from 13 residues.

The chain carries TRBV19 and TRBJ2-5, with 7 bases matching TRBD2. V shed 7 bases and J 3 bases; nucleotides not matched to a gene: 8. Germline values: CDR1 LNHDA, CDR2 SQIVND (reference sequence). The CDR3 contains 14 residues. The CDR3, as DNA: TGTGCCAGTAACCCCCGGGCGGGAGAAGAGACCCAGTACTTC. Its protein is CASNPRAGEETQYF.

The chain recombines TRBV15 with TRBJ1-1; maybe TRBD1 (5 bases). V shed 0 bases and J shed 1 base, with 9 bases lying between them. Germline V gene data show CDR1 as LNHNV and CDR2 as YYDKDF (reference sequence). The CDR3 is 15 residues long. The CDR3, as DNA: TGTGCCACCAGCAGAGATGGACATCAGAACACTGAAGCTTTCTTT. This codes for CATSRDGHQNTEAFF.

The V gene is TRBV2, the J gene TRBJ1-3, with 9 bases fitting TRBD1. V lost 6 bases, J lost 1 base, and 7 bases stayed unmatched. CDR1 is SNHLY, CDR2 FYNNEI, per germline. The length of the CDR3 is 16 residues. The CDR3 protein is CASRSQGAKSGNTIYF. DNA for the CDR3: TGTGCCAGCAGGTCACAGGGGGCCAAGTCTGGAAACACCATATATTTT.